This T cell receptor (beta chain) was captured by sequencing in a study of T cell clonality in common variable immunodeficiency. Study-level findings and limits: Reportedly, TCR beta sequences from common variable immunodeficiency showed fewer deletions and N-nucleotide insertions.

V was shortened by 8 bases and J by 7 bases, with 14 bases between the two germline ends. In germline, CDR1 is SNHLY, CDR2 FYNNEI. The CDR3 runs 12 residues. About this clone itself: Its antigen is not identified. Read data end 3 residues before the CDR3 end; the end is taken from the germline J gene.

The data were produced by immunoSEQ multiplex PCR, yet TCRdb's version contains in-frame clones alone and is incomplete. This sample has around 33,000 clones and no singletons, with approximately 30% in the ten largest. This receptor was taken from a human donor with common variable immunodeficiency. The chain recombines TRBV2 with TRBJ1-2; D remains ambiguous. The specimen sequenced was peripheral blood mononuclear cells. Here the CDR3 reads CASRTGGSGYTF. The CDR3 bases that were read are TGTGCCAGCCGAACCGGCGGGTCTGGC.